The rows below give T cell receptor beta chains drawn from one sample of a study of T cell repertoires in cytomegalovirus infection. TCRdb ran MiXCR on the reads and lists one entry per CDR3 protein. The table includes roughly 180,000 distinct CDR3 sequences, roughly 22% detected once. Their recognized antigens are unknown. The sample in question was CD8+ T cells from cultured PBMCs, obtained from culture after CMV antigen stimulation. The receptor source for this set is a human donor in good health (CMV status not recorded). Some clones in this sample may be carry-over from other donors' samples. CDR3s include the opening cysteine and the closing phenylalanine or tryptophan.

J gene | V gene | CDR3 protein
TRBJ1-4 | TRBV6-5 | CASSYSLSGELFF
TRBJ2-1 | TRBV27 | CASGGAGEPYEQFF
TRBJ2-7 | TRBV20-1 | CSARDKVLGQSYEQYF
TRBJ1-5 | TRBV20-1 | CSARDGEQGFLGNQPQHF
TRBJ2-6 | TRBV6-6 | CASRELRAVTSGANVLTF
TRBJ1-6 | TRBV6-2/TRBV6-3 | CASSYSRGNSPLHF
TRBJ2-1 | TRBV6-5 | CASRSGGGEQFF
TRBJ2-7 | TRBV7-6 | CASTPGTGGPYEQYF
TRBJ2-5 | TRBV7-9 | CASSLDGSGDQETQYF
TRBJ1-2 | TRBV7-6 | CASSLEVGDYGYTF
TRBJ1-2 | TRBV29-1 | CSVENLGSYGYTF
TRBJ2-7 | TRBV6-8 | CASRETGGDRNEQYF
TRBJ2-7 | TRBV5-1 | CASSPGGQGAGEQYF
TRBJ2-2 | TRBV5-6 | CASSPGQGGLAGRSTGELFF
TRBJ1-5 | TRBV4-1 | CASSQAPGQGDQPQHF
TRBJ1-4 | TRBV12-3/TRBV12-4 | CASTPGYTNEKLFF
TRBJ2-1 | TRBV4-3 | CASSQELAGGRDEQFF
TRBJ1-5 | TRBV12-3/TRBV12-4 | CAVGTGLNQPQHF
TRBJ1-1 | TRBV4-1 | CASSQDEWGLNTEAFF
TRBJ2-2 | TRBV7-9 | CASSSWTANTGELFF
TRBJ1-1 | TRBV10-3 | CAIRAQEGEVKNTEAFF
TRBJ2-1 | TRBV7-2 | CASSLVILRDEQFF
TRBJ1-2 | TRBV12-3/TRBV12-4 | CASTPGTLGYGYTF
TRBJ2-7 | TRBV19 | CASSEQDSYSYEQYF
TRBJ2-7 | TRBV7-2 | CASSFDRRYEQYF
TRBJ2-1 | TRBV15 | CATSRGPGGSYNEQFF